This is a list of T cell receptor beta chains from one sample in a study of blood T cell repertoires in COVID-19. Repertoires were generated with immunoSEQ multiplex PCR, while TCRdb's copy carries only in-frame clones and drops some. The sample comprises roughly 230,000 clones, 80% to 90% of which are singletons, and 10% to 13% rests with the top ten. The sequenced material came from peripheral blood. Receptor source: a woman aged 80 or older with COVID-19, enrolled during active disease. Both conserved end residues are part of each CDR3. The D gene is left open where the match is weak. Clone size is shown for a subset of rows, as once, few, many or a class of expanded clone.

clone size | D gene | CDR3 length | J gene | V gene | CDR3 protein | CDR3 DNA
. | . | 16 | TRBJ1-1 | TRBV7-9 | CASSFDGGAGNTEAFF | TGTGCCAGCAGCTTTGATGGGGGCGCGGGGAACACTGAAGCTTTCTTT
. | TRBD1 | 16 | TRBJ2-2 | TRBV7-2 | CASSVEPQTGGKELFF | TGTGCCAGCAGCGTAGAGCCCCAGACAGGGGGCAAGGAGCTGTTTTTT
. | TRBD2 | 13 | TRBJ2-7 | TRBV12-3/TRBV12-4 | CASLRTGAGEQYF | TGTGCCAGCCTTCGGACTGGAGCGGGGGAGCAGTACTTC
. | . | 15 | TRBJ2-5 | TRBV19 | CASKVGGGAGETQYF | TGTGCCAGTAAAGTCGGAGGGGGCGCGGGAGAGACCCAGTACTTC
. | TRBD2 | 18 | TRBJ2-3 | TRBV24-1 | CATSDFIGLAGATDTQYF | TGTGCCACCAGTGATTTCATTGGACTAGCGGGGGCCACAGATACGCAGTATTTT
. | . | 16 | TRBJ2-5 | TRBV3-1/TRBV3-2 | CASSQFPGRGQETQYF | TGTGCCAGCAGCCAGTTTCCAGGGAGGGGGCAAGAGACCCAGTACTTC
. | TRBD2 | 18 | TRBJ2-1 | TRBV11-2 | CASSPRLAGGLGRDEQFF | TGTGCCAGCAGCCCTCGACTAGCGGGGGGGCTAGGGAGGGATGAGCAGTTCTTC
. | TRBD2 | 16 | TRBJ2-2 | TRBV7-9 | CASSSSSGTHTGELFF | TGTGCCAGCAGCTCTTCGAGCGGGACCCACACCGGGGAGCTGTTTTTT
few | . | 14 | TRBJ1-6 | TRBV5-5 | CASSLRGRNSPLHF | TGTGCCAGCAGCTTGAGAGGGCGGAATTCACCCCTCCACTTT
few | . | 15 | TRBJ1-5 | TRBV5-1 | CASSWTTGAGQPQHF | TGCGCCAGCAGCTGGACCACAGGAGCCGGCCAGCCCCAGCATTTT
. | TRBD2 | 16 | TRBJ2-1 | TRBV2 | CASSEALGGGYNEQFF | TGTGCCAGCAGTGAAGCTCTCGGGGGGGGTTACAATGAGCAGTTCTTC
. | TRBD2 | 14 | TRBJ2-5 | TRBV10-2 | CASSDYGLAETQYF | TGCGCCAGCAGTGACTACGGACTAGCGGAGACCCAGTACTTC
. | . | 15 | TRBJ2-6 | TRBV7-2 | CASKPAMGGANVLTF | TGTGCCAGCAAACCGGCGATGGGCGGGGCCAACGTCCTGACTTTC
few | . | 17 | TRBJ2-3 | TRBV5-4 | CASKALSGLRGTDTQYF | TGTGCCAGCAAGGCCCTCTCGGGCTTGAGGGGGACAGATACGCAGTATTTT
. | . | 14 | TRBJ2-7 | TRBV5-6 | CASSGYGGSYEQYF | TGTGCCAGCAGTGGATATGGCGGCTCCTACGAGCAGTACTTC
. | . | 14 | TRBJ1-1 | TRBV15 | CATGRLSSGTEAFF | TGTGCCACGGGCCGGCTAAGTTCCGGCACTGAAGCTTTCTTT
. | . | 20 | TRBJ2-6 | TRBV4-3 | CASSQAWGPQPSSGANVLTF | TGCGCCAGCAGCCAAGCGTGGGGGCCCCAGCCCTCCTCTGGGGCCAACGTCCTGACTTTC
. | TRBD1 | 17 | TRBJ2-7 | TRBV5-6 | CASSSKTGGFYFYEQYF | TGTGCCAGCAGCTCCAAGACAGGGGGCTTTTACTTTTACGAGCAGTACTTC
. | . | 15 | TRBJ1-2 | TRBV6-1 | CASSEVEVGPFGYTF | TGTGCCAGCAGTGAAGTGGAGGTAGGGCCTTTTGGCTACACCTTC
few | TRBD2 | 13 | TRBJ2-7 | TRBV18 | CASSPVSGGEQYF | TGTGCCAGCTCACCGGTTAGCGGGGGGGAGCAGTACTTC
. | . | 13 | TRBJ2-1 | TRBV6-4 | CASSPDSNNEQFF | TGTGCCAGCAGTCCTGACTCGAACAATGAGCAGTTCTTC
. | . | 12 | TRBJ1-4 | TRBV12-3/TRBV12-4 | CASRLTHRGLFF | TGTGCCAGCAGGTTAACGCATAGGGGGCTGTTTTTT
. | TRBD1 | 12 | TRBJ1-4 | TRBV10-3 | CASRDSGEKLFF | TGTGCCAGCCGGGACAGTGGGGAAAAACTGTTTTTT
. | . | 13 | TRBJ1-1 | TRBV24-1 | CATRGSGGTEAFF | TGTGCCACCAGGGGGTCGGGGGGCACTGAAGCTTTCTTT
. | TRBD2 | 17 | TRBJ2-5 | TRBV11-2 | CASSLTGGSWSGETQYF | TGTGCCAGCAGCTTAACCGGGGGGTCGTGGAGTGGCGAGACCCAGTACTTC
once | . | 12 | TRBJ2-1 | TRBV11-1 | CASSFDGSEQFF | TGTGCCAGCAGCTTCGATGGTAGTGAGCAGTTCTTC
once | . | 14 | TRBJ2-5 | TRBV15 | CATSPAGSWETQYF | TGTGCCACCAGTCCGGCGGGGTCATGGGAGACCCAGTACTTC
. | TRBD1 | 16 | TRBJ1-3 | TRBV19 | CASSPRQGANGNTIYF | TGTGCCAGTAGTCCACGACAGGGGGCTAATGGAAACACCATATATTTT
few | . | 13 | TRBJ1-1 | TRBV6-5 | CASRSQGSTEAFF | TGTGCCAGCAGGTCGCAGGGAAGTACTGAAGCTTTCTTT
. | . | 15 | TRBJ1-5 | TRBV24-1 | CATSGSVGSNQPQHF | TGTGCCACCAGTGGGTCCGTCGGTAGCAATCAGCCCCAGCATTTT
. | . | 12 | TRBJ1-4 | TRBV10-3 | CASGQNDKKLFF | TGTGCCAGCGGACAGAACGATAAAAAACTGTTTTTT
. | TRBD1 | 14 | TRBJ1-4 | TRBV7-8 | CASSLGQGSEKLFF | TGTGCCAGCAGCTTAGGACAGGGAAGCGAAAAACTGTTTTTT
. | TRBD1 | 16 | TRBJ2-1 | TRBV5-1 | CASSQDAGTGSNEQFF | TGCGCCAGCAGCCAGGACGCCGGGACAGGGAGCAATGAGCAGTTCTTC
. | TRBD1 | 14 | TRBJ2-7 | TRBV5-1 | CASSYGQGEGEQYF | TGCGCCAGCAGCTACGGACAGGGCGAGGGCGAGCAGTACTTC
. | . | 14 | TRBJ2-2 | TRBV21-1 | CASIQGDSTGELFF | TGTGCCAGCATCCAAGGGGACAGCACCGGGGAGCTGTTTTTT
. | TRBD1 | 15 | TRBJ1-2 | TRBV11-2 | CASSGRGGQTGGYTF | TGTGCCAGCAGCGGGCGGGGGGGACAGACAGGCGGCTACACCTTC
. | . | 15 | TRBJ2-3 | TRBV4-1 | CASSQDWASTDTQYF | TGCGCCAGCAGCCAAGATTGGGCAAGCACAGATACGCAGTATTTT
. | . | 15 | TRBJ1-1 | TRBV6-5 | CASRKATVLNTEAFF | TGTGCCAGCAGAAAAGCGACAGTACTGAACACTGAAGCTTTCTTT
. | . | 12 | TRBJ1-2 | TRBV6-5 | CASSQKNYGYTF | TGTGCCAGCAGCCAGAAAAACTATGGCTACACCTTC
. | TRBD1 | 15 | TRBJ2-5 | TRBV5-6 | CASSADRGGQETQYF | TGTGCCAGCAGCGCCGACAGGGGCGGTCAAGAGACCCAGTACTTC
. | TRBD1 | 12 | TRBJ2-7 | TRBV10-3 | CAISLTGDEQYF | TGTGCCATCAGCCTTACAGGGGACGAGCAGTACTTC
. | TRBD1 | 15 | TRBJ1-2 | TRBV7-2 | CASSLLSRGSGGYTF | TGTGCCAGCAGCTTATTATCCAGGGGGTCAGGTGGCTACACCTTC
. | TRBD2 | 19 | TRBJ2-1 | TRBV10-3 | CAISESGTSGASSYNEQFF | TGTGCCATCAGCGAGTCAGGGACTAGCGGGGCAAGCTCCTACAATGAGCAGTTCTTC
. | TRBD2 | 15 | TRBJ2-1 | TRBV9 | CASSPGLAAYNEQFF | TGTGCCAGCAGCCCAGGACTAGCGGCCTACAATGAGCAGTTCTTC
. | . | 15 | TRBJ2-5 | TRBV11-2 | CASSPAGQYGETQYF | TGTGCCAGCAGCCCCGCGGGACAGTATGGGGAGACCCAGTACTTC
. | . | 16 | TRBJ2-2 | TRBV1 | CTSSQDSGGITGELFF | TGCACCAGCAGCCAAGACTCAGGGGGAATAACCGGGGAGCTGTTTTTT
. | TRBD1 | 17 | TRBJ2-3 | TRBV4-3 | CASSQEWLTGGAYTQYF | TGCGCCAGCAGCCAAGAATGGTTGACAGGGGGCGCATATACGCAGTATTTT
. | . | 17 | TRBJ1-4 | TRBV3-1/TRBV3-2 | CASSQVGTDTLYGKLFF | TGTGCCAGCAGCCAAGTGGGTACGGACACCTTATACGGAAAACTGTTTTTT
once | . | 14 | TRBJ2-3 | TRBV5-1 | CASRGGTSTDTQYF | TGCGCCAGCAGAGGGGGAACTAGCACAGATACGCAGTATTTT
. | . | 14 | TRBJ1-2 | TRBV7-9 | CASSLAEEGYGYTF | TGTGCCAGCAGCTTAGCCGAGGAGGGCTATGGCTACACCTTC
. | TRBD1 | 14 | TRBJ1-1 | TRBV3-1/TRBV3-2 | CASSQGAGGTEAFF | TGTGCCAGCAGCCAAGGGGCAGGGGGTACTGAAGCTTTCTTT
. | . | 16 | TRBJ2-3 | TRBV7-3 | CASSALQYRGTDTQYF | TGTGCCAGCAGCGCACTTCAGTACAGGGGCACAGATACGCAGTATTTT
. | . | 15 | TRBJ1-1 | TRBV28 | CASGFNRRGATEAFF | TGTGCCAGCGGATTTAACCGCAGGGGTGCCACTGAAGCTTTCTTT
once | . | 14 | TRBJ1-3 | TRBV2 | CASRPQGFGNTIYF | TGTGCCAGCAGACCTCAGGGGTTTGGAAACACCATATATTTT
. | TRBD2 | 17 | TRBJ2-7 | TRBV4-3 | CASSQTGLAGESYEQYF | TGCGCCAGCAGCCAAACCGGACTAGCGGGGGAGTCCTACGAGCAGTACTTC
. | TRBD2 | 15 | TRBJ2-3 | TRBV5-1 | CASSFSGTRTDTQYF | TGCGCCAGCAGCTTTAGCGGGACCCGCACAGATACGCAGTATTTT
few | . | 16 | TRBJ1-5 | TRBV2 | CASSDLSAGGNQPQHF | TGTGCCAGCAGTGATCTATCGGCAGGGGGCAATCAGCCCCAGCATTTT
once | TRBD1 | 15 | TRBJ1-1 | TRBV4-1 | CASSLGGQLNTEAFF | TGCGCCAGCAGCTTAGGGGGACAGCTGAACACTGAAGCTTTCTTT
. | TRBD1 | 15 | TRBJ2-1 | TRBV28 | CASRHRDRGRNEQFF | TGTGCCAGCAGACACCGGGACAGGGGGCGGAATGAGCAGTTCTTC
. | . | 12 | TRBJ1-2 | TRBV29-1 | CSVGRGLNGYTF | TGCAGCGTTGGCAGGGGTTTGAATGGCTACACCTTC